The rows below give T cell receptor beta chains drawn from one sample of a study of CXCR3-negative and CXCR3-positive naive CD8 T cells. TCRdb reprocessed the 5' RACE reads, with one entry per CDR3 protein and no DNA. In all, the sample yields over 95,000 distinct CDR3 sequences. The sequencing sample was made of naive CXCR3+ CD8+ T cells from blood. The receptors shown here come from a human donor in good health. Some clones in this sample may be carry-over from other donors' samples. The CDR3 runs from the conserved cysteine through the conserved F or W.

CDR3 protein	V gene	J gene
CASSYASSGTNTGELFF	TRBV6-5	TRBJ2-2
CASSDWGKGTYNEQFF	TRBV25-1	TRBJ2-1
CASLDLWHEQFF	TRBV7-9	TRBJ2-1
CASSYAQREGLDTQYF	TRBV6-5	TRBJ2-3
CASSAQGQSSYEQYF	TRBV5-1	TRBJ2-7
CASSLPGGLAGPSDTQYF	TRBV28	TRBJ2-3
CASSSGDYDYTF	TRBV5-1	TRBJ1-2
CSVVAVFSDTQYF	TRBV29-1	TRBJ2-3
CASSLLYGLNTEAFF	TRBV5-4	TRBJ1-1
CATGLVLYGLAGSADTQYF	TRBV12-5	TRBJ2-3
CASNPTSGNEQFF	TRBV2	TRBJ2-1
CASSLSPAMNTGELFF	TRBV12-3/TRBV12-4	TRBJ2-2
CASSLGYGTGPEQYF	TRBV12-3/TRBV12-4	TRBJ2-7
CASSPWRGNYGYTF	TRBV4-3	TRBJ1-2
CASSLWETENYEQYF	TRBV7-8	TRBJ2-7
CASSLLAGPGNEQFF	TRBV7-7	TRBJ2-1
CASSPWDLGRGYTF	TRBV9	TRBJ1-2
CASSLEDSSYEQYF	TRBV5-1	TRBJ2-7
CASSQWGNTEAFF	TRBV14	TRBJ1-1
CASSLTTQPTGELFF	TRBV6-5	TRBJ2-2
CASSLGQHYGYTF	TRBV12-3/TRBV12-4	TRBJ1-2
CASSLTAIYEQYF	TRBV10-3	TRBJ2-7